This T cell receptor beta chain was documented in a study of blood T cells in healthy people across ages. Using a J-beta primer mix together with a sample-barcoded 5' primer, a second PCR was run for roughly 6 to 12 cycles. Each CDR3 protein is one row after TCRdb ran MiXCR on the 5' RACE reads. The sample contains around 1,600,000 distinct CDR3 sequences, less than 45% of which appear only once. This clonotype was detected a few times. This CDR3 is built from 14 residues. V lost 4 bases, J lost 12 bases, and 18 bases lay in between. Germline V lookup: CDR1 KGHDR, CDR2 SFDVKD. The chain joins TRBV24-1 to TRBJ2-1; D gene unclear. Sample: blood. This TCR derives from a woman under 30 in good health. In nucleotides, the CDR3 is TGTGCCACCAGTGACTCGGTTGTGCCGGGTGTGCAGTTCTTC. Protein product: CATSDSVVPGVQFF.